The TCR beta chain described here comes from a study of Graves' ophthalmopathy and Graves' hyperthyroidism. Comments on this clonotype: Antigen specificity is unknown.

The length of the CDR3 is 15 residues. Germline loops: CDR1 ENHRY, CDR2 SYGVKD. J gave up 4 bases and V 9 bases, and 8 bases lay outside the gene matches. Study-wide findings and caveats: Ophthalmopathy was separated from stable hyperthyroidism by a 13-signature model with about 86% sensitivity and roughly 84% specificity.

TCR beta CDR3 amplification used RNA transcripts. The first-round RT-PCR employed HTBI primers together with the Qiagen OneStep RT-PCR kit. A multiplex PCR was then performed as the second round. In TCRdb, the multiplex PCR reads were re-called with MiXCR into one record per CDR3 protein. The table has around 670,000 distinct CDR3 sequences, roughly two fifths seen once. This receptor was identified in an adult man with Graves' ophthalmopathy. Specimen: peripheral blood. The chain links TRBV10-3 to TRBJ2-5; TRBD2 agrees at 13 bases. CDR3 coding DNA: TGTGCCATTGGACTAGCGGGGGCCTCGGGAGAGACCCAGTACTTC. Translating it yields CAIGLAGASGETQYF.